This entry is about one T cell receptor (beta chain). What antigen it recognizes has not been identified. Base qualities are missing; no much larger clone stands one base away. The entry originates in a study of T cell responses to AZD1222 COVID-19 vaccine (dated by TCRdb to about 2021). Some background on the complete study: AZD1222 recipients whose second dose came at about 4 weeks and those whose second dose came at about 12 weeks were combined into one group, since spike-specific TCR depth and breadth did not differ between the two schedules. A total of 240 or so trial participants underwent TCR sequencing, of whom roughly 210 had received two doses of AZD1222 and roughly 26 had received two doses of the MenACWY control vaccine. Trial participants were enrolled by age into subgroups of 18-55, 56-69 and 70-plus years, and around 150, 28 and 57 TCR-sequenced participants, respectively, were included in these subgroups.

Overall results and qualifications from the work: The 56-69-year group was small, and its depth increase did not reach significance, likely because of low power. Vaccine-associated CD4 TCRs spanned the whole spike protein, with dominant responses in regions 160-218 and 743-854. A significant rise in spike-specific TCR breadth and depth was observed after two AZD1222 doses relative to day 0 and relative to MenACWY recipients. Because no samples from the day 14 peak response were available, repertoires could be characterized only after the peak T cell response. Nearly half of unique spike-specific TCRs reportedly recognized epitopes outside regions mutated in the B.1.351 and B.1.1.7 variants. Participants were mostly white British, with more females than males. The authors suggested clonal diversity may have been underestimated. Conclusions about previously exposed vaccinees are limited because only five to seven AZD1222 recipients were SARS-CoV-2 seropositive at baseline.

From a lookup of the germline V gene, CDR1 and CDR2 are SNHLY and FYNNEI. The CDR3 starts with the cysteine, ends with the phenylalanine, and has 13 residues. The kept DNA is CDR3 alone, 39 bases in frame from the first base. V lost 5 bases and J lost 3 bases; the stretch between them is 10 bases long. The sample's time point label, in plain terms: baseline before first vaccination. Vaccinee samples were obtained from the UK trials COV001 and COV002, which included a single-blind randomized controlled phase 2/3 trial of AZD1222 (ChAdOx1 nCoV-19) in healthy adults. Trial participant PBMC samples were collected at day 0 and day 28 after the second dose for TCRbeta chain sequencing. The CDR3 regions of human TCRbeta chains were subjected to immunosequencing. The paper's processing steps were these. Repertoire TCRs were checked for matches against a reference library of SARS-CoV-2-specific TCRs that had been generated using the MIRA antigen-specificity platform. Breadth was defined as the fraction of unique TCRs that were SARS-CoV-2-associated, and depth was defined as the fraction of total T cells that were SARS-CoV-2-associated. Using the MIRA data, each spike-specific TCR was mapped to the spike region that the TCR reacts to and placed in a CD4 or CD8 class. Log10-transformed breadth and depth values were compared by one-way ANOVA with Sidak's multiple comparisons tests. Sourced from immuneACCESS, this table was stored by TCRdb with only in-frame sequences that have V and J called. A share of the clones is absent; for the studies checked, an unresolved V gene accounts for under half, and the remainder has no known explanation. The D gene and trimming were derived from the DNA, and the V and J assignments and clone size from that table. The sample includes roughly 150,000 clones, with approximately 91% observed a single time. 5.5% of the sample is in the top ten clones.

Sequenced material: peripheral blood, taken on day 0 of AZD1222 vaccination. The sequence was collected from an adult in good health. The chain is encoded by TRBV2 joined to TRBJ1-2; the D gene lacks a confident call. The base sequence is TGTGCCAGCAGTCCGGACCTCGACTATGGCTACACCTTC. Its product reads: CASSPDLDYGYTF. Where the CDR3 stops, the reference TRBV2 and TRBJ1-2 genes take over; the full variable domain is EPEVTQTPSHQVTQMGQEVILRCVPISNHLYFYWYRQILGQKVEFLVSFYNNEISEKSEIFDDQFSVERPDGSNFTLKIRSTKLEDSAMYFCASSPDLDYGYTFGSGTRLTVV.